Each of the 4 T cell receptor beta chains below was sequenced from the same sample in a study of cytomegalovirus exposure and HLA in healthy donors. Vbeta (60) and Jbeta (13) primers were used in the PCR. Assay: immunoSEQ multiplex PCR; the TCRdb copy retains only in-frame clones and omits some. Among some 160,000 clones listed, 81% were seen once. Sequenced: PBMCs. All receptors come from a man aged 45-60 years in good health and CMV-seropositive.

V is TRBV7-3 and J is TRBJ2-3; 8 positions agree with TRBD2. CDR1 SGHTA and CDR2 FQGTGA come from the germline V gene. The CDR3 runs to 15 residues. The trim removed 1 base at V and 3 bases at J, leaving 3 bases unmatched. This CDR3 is CASSLNSGETDTQYF. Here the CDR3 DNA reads TGTGCCAGCAGCTTAAATAGCGGGGAAACAGATACGCAGTATTTT.

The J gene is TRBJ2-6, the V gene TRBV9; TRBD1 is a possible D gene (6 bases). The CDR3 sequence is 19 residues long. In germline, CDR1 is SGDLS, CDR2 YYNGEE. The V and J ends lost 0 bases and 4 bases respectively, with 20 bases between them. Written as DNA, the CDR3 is TGTGCCAGCAGCGTAGATCCAGGGGCAGGGTCAACGGGGGCCAACGTCCTGACTTTC. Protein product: CASSVDPGAGSTGANVLTF.

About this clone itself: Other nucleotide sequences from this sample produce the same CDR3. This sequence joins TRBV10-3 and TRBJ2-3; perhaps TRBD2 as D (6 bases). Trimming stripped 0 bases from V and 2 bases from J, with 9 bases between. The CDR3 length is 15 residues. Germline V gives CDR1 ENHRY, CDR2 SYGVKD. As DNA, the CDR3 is TGTGCCATCAGTGAGTCTGGGGGGAACACAGATACGCAGTATTTT. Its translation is CAISESGGNTDTQYF.

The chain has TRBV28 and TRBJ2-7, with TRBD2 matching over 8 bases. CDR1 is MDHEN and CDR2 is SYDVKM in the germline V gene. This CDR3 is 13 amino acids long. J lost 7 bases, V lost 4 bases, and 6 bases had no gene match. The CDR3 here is CASSSGGRWEQYF. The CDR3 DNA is TGTGCCAGCAGTTCTGGCGGGAGGTGGGAGCAGTACTTC.